The entry that follows covers one TCR beta chain sequence. This record comes from a study of blood T cell repertoires in COVID-19. Across the whole study: Samples of COVID-19 (acute and convalescent) were obtained from the United States, Italy and Spain.

Germline CDR1 and CDR2: LGHNA and YSLEER. CDR3 length: 15 residues. Trimming shortened V by 1 base and J by 0 bases, and 6 bases separated the two germline ends. In the study's own analysis: By means of reference gene primer amplification, nucleated cell counts were estimated. The protocol was immunoSEQ multiplex PCR, while the TCRdb copy is restricted to in-frame clones and leaves out a portion. V, J and clone size are those of that table, while D and trimming were read from the DNA. The sample yields approximately 270,000 clones, 80% to 90% seen once. In assigning cohorts, the study relied on participant-reported clinical history.

The sequenced sample was PBMCs or T cells enriched from blood (not recorded which). The receptor was derived from a middle-aged man who had recovered from COVID-19. The V and J genes are TRBV4-3 and TRBJ1-4; D is unresolved. The CDR3 here is CASSQAGATNEKLFF. The CDR3 nucleotides read TGCGCCAGCAGCCAAGCGGGAGCAACTAATGAAAAACTGTTTTTT.